This T cell receptor (beta chain) was obtained from a study of blood T cell repertoires in COVID-19. Across the study: The cDNA or gDNA used as material had been derived from T cells, B-cell-depleted T cells, or PBMCs.

Trimming removed 2 bases from V and 1 base from J; junction bases left unmatched: 4. The CDR3 has 15 amino acids. Germline V gene data show CDR1 as SGHRS and CDR2 as YFSETQ. Generated by immunoSEQ multiplex PCR, the TCRdb table keeps only in-frame clones and is missing some. The sample carries 100,000 to 150,000 clones, 88% recorded once. The material sequenced was peripheral blood. The sequence was collected from a woman older than 75 with acute or convalescent COVID-19. V is TRBV5-1 and J is TRBJ2-3; the match to TRBD2 covers 7 bases. CDR3 in DNA: TGCGCCAGCAGCTTAGGGAGGGCGGGCACAGATACGCAGTATTTT. Translating it yields CASSLGRAGTDTQYF.